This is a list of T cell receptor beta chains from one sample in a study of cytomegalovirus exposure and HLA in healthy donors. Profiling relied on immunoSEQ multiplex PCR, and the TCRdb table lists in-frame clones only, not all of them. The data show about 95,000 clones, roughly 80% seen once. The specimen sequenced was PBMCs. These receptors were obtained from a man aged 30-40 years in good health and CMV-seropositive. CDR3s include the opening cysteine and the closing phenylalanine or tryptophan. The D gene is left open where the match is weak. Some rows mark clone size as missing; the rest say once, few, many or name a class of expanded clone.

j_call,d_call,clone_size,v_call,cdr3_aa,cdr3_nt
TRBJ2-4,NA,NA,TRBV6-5,CAKERVAKNIQYF,TGTGCCAAAGAGCGGGTAGCCAAAAACATTCAGTACTTC
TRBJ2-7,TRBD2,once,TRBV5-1,CASSLASGDYEQYF,TGCGCCAGCAGCTTGGCCAGCGGGGACTACGAGCAGTACTTC
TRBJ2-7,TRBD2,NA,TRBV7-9,CASSPGGTYEQYF,TGTGCCAGCAGCCCGGGGGGGACCTACGAGCAGTACTTC
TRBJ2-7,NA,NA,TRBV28,CASTQGGYEQYF,TGTGCCAGCACCCAGGGCGGCTACGAGCAGTACTTC
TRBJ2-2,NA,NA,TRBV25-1,CASRKVAGFGTGELFF,TGTGCCAGCAGGAAGGTGGCAGGGTTTGGTACCGGGGAGCTGTTTTTT
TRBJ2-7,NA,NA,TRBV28,CASSLSSGSPQYF,TGTGCCAGCAGTTTATCATCAGGGTCCCCGCAGTACTTC
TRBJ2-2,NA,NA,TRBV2,CASRPMGAGLSTGELFF,TGTGCCAGCAGACCGATGGGGGCAGGACTGAGCACCGGGGAGCTGTTTTTT
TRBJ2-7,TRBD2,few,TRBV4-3,CASSQGLAGTYEQYF,TGCGCCAGCAGCCAAGGACTAGCGGGAACCTACGAGCAGTACTTC
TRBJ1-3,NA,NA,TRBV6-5,CASSYSDISGNTIYF,TGTGCCAGCAGTTACTCTGACATCTCTGGAAACACCATATATTTT
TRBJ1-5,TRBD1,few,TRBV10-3,CAISGPGTGGDQPQHF,TGTGCCATCAGTGGGCCCGGGACAGGGGGTGATCAGCCCCAGCATTTT
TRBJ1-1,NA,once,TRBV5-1,CASSLRGGDTEAFF,TGCGCCAGCAGCTTGCGGGGGGGGGACACTGAAGCTTTCTTT
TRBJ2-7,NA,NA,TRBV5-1,CASSLRFREINPTEQYF,TGCGCCAGCAGCCTACGATTCAGGGAAATAAATCCCACTGAGCAGTACTTC
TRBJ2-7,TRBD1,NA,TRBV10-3,CAISPGDRGGEQYF,TGTGCCATCAGTCCCGGGGACAGGGGGGGCGAGCAGTACTTC